Listed below are T cell receptor beta chains from one sample, sequenced in a study of CD8 T cells in ankylosing spondylitis. TCRdb passed the 5' RACE reads through MiXCR, listing each CDR3 protein once. The table shows over 600,000 distinct CDR3 sequences, with roughly 19% occurring only once. Specimen: blood, either unsorted or a sorted T cell fraction (not recorded which). These receptors were obtained from a male donor with ankylosing spondylitis. CDR3s include the opening cysteine and the closing phenylalanine or tryptophan. A D gene is named only where the DNA matches it firmly. The listing skips clone size in some rows; elsewhere it reads once, few, many or a size class.

clone size	D gene	V gene	J gene	CDR3 protein	CDR3 DNA
.	TRBD2	TRBV5-1	TRBJ2-5	CASSRRDYDKTQYF	TGCGCCAGCAGCCGCCGGGACTACGACAAGACCCAGTACTTC
few	.	TRBV7-9	TRBJ2-4	CASSYPQGGGKNIQYF	TGTGCCAGCAGCTACCCACAGGGAGGCGGGAAAAACATTCAGTACTTC
.	TRBD1	TRBV12-3/TRBV12-4	TRBJ1-5	CAICPSSRDRGLKQPQHF	TGTGCCATCTGCCCAAGTAGCCGGGACAGGGGGCTGAAACAGCCCCAGCATTTT
few	.	TRBV24-1	TRBJ2-2	CATSDFSQKNTGELFF	TGTGCCACCAGTGATTTTTCGCAGAAGAACACCGGGGAGCTGTTTTTT
few	.	TRBV12-3/TRBV12-4	TRBJ2-3	CASSAAGRHTDTQYF	TGTGCCAGCAGCGCCGCAGGGAGGCACACAGATACGCAGTATTTT
.	TRBD1	TRBV4-3	TRBJ1-6	CASSQARTGANSPLHF	TGCGCCAGCAGCCAAGCCAGGACAGGGGCTAATTCACCCCTCCACTTT
.	TRBD1	TRBV12-3/TRBV12-4	TRBJ1-2	CASSHGQGSYYGYTF	TGTGCCAGCAGTCACGGACAGGGGAGCTACTATGGCTACACCTTC
many	.	TRBV5-1	TRBJ2-4	CASSSGQPLAKNIQYF	TGCGCCAGCAGCTCCGGACAGCCGCTAGCCAAAAACATTCAGTACTTC
many	.	TRBV20-1	TRBJ2-1	CSARVPIQRAPWFSVEQFF	TGCAGTGCTAGAGTACCAATTCAGAGAGCCCCCTGGTTTTCTGTAGAGCAGTTCTTC
few	TRBD2	TRBV10-3	TRBJ2-3	CAISDLAGITDTQYF	TGTGCCATCAGTGACTTAGCGGGTATAACAGATACGCAGTATTTT
few	.	TRBV4-1	TRBJ2-7	CASTRELGHEQYF	TGCGCCAGCACCCGTGAACTAGGCCACGAGCAGTACTTC
few	TRBD2	TRBV20-1	TRBJ2-7	CSARGTSGPSYEQYF	TGCAGTGCTAGAGGGACTAGCGGACCCTCCTACGAGCAGTACTTC
few	.	TRBV12-3/TRBV12-4	TRBJ2-7	CASSLLTGSYEQYF	TGTGCCAGCAGTTTACTGACTGGCTCCTACGAGCAGTACTTC
.	.	TRBV11-2	TRBJ2-1	CASSLSPASSYNEQFF	TGTGCCAGCAGCTTATCCCCAGCGTCGTCCTACAATGAGCAGTTCTTC